These 19 T cell receptor beta chains originate from one sample sequenced in a study of blood T cell repertoires in COVID-19. Assay: immunoSEQ multiplex PCR; the TCRdb copy retains only in-frame clones and omits some. The sample shows 150,000 to 200,000 clones, more than 80% of them seen only once. Sequenced material: peripheral blood. All receptors come from a man aged 50 to 60 with acute or convalescent COVID-19.

In this sample, this clone turned up once. This chain joins TRBV28 and TRBJ1-2; no definite D call. The CDR3 has 11 amino acids. Germline values: CDR1 MDHEN, CDR2 SYDVKM. Trimming cost V 3 bases and J 8 bases, with 7 bases left between them. CDR3 in amino acids: CASSFLGGYTF. The CDR3 DNA sequence: TGTGCCAGCAGTTTTCTTGGCGGCTACACCTTC.

The chain employs TRBV30 and TRBJ1-2; TRBD1 aligns across 8 bases. The J segment lost 0 bases and the V segment lost 4 bases, leaving 7 bases of the junction unmatched. Germline V gene data show CDR1 as GTSNPN and CDR2 as SVGIG (reference sequence). The CDR3 consists of 15 residues. The CDR3 region is CAWTITGGTNYGYTF. As DNA, the CDR3 is TGTGCCTGGACCATTACAGGGGGAACTAACTATGGCTACACCTTC.

The genes are TRBV3-1 (or the pseudogene TRBV3-2) and TRBJ2-2, with 7 positions matching TRBD1. The trim removed 6 bases at V and 9 bases at J, leaving 4 bases unmatched. The germline gives CDR1 LGHDT, CDR2 YNNKEL (reference sequence). The CDR3 contains 12 residues. The CDR3 nucleotides read TGTGCCAGCAGGCAGGGGGTTAGGGAGCTGTTTTTT. Its protein product is CASRQGVRELFF.

The chain carries TRBV18 and TRBJ1-4, with D unresolved. CDR3 size: 14 residues. CDR1 is KGHSH and CDR2 is LQKENI in the germline V gene. Trimming stripped 2 bases from V and 0 bases from J, with 4 bases between. DNA for the CDR3: TGTGCCAGCTCACCAAGAGCAACTAATGAAAAACTGTTTTTT. Translated: CASSPRATNEKLFF.

The chain carries TRBV3-1 (or the pseudogene TRBV3-2) and TRBJ1-2, with 7 bases matching TRBD1. This CDR3 contains 15 residues. The V gene end was trimmed by 1 base and the J gene end by 1 base; junction bases not matched to a gene: 3. Germline V lookup: CDR1 LGHDT, CDR2 YNNKEL (reference sequence). CDR3 in amino acids: CASSQVAGGNYGYTF. The CDR3 coding sequence is TGTGCCAGCAGCCAAGTAGCAGGGGGTAACTATGGCTACACCTTC.

V usage is TRBV7-2 and J usage is TRBJ2-7, with 14 bases matching TRBD2. The length of the CDR3 is 15 residues. Germline V gene lookup returns CDR1 SGHTA and CDR2 FQGNSA. The junction had 4 bases not matched to a gene; V was cut back by 5 bases and J by 4 bases. CDR3 in amino acids: CASSPRTSGRYEQYF. The CDR3 coding sequence is TGTGCCAGCAGCCCTCGGACTAGCGGGAGGTACGAGCAGTACTTC.

This chain connects TRBV6-2 or TRBV6-3 to TRBJ2-5; 11 nucleotides line up with TRBD2. From germline, CDR1 is MNHEY and CDR2 SVGEGT. With 2 bases clipped from V and 4 bases from J, the junction kept 6 bases outside the gene matches. This CDR3 is built from 16 residues. The CDR3 loop reads CASSYLSGGAGETQYF. In DNA form, the CDR3 reads TGTGCCAGCAGTTACCTTAGCGGGGGGGCCGGAGAGACCCAGTACTTC.

The CDR3 sequence is CASSERGNSPLHF. In DNA, the CDR3 is TGTGCCAGCAGTGAGCGGGGCAATTCACCCCTCCACTTT. The chain combines TRBV25-1 with TRBJ1-6; a possible D gene is TRBD1 (5 bases). This CDR3 has 13 residues. Trimming left V 3 bases short and J 7 bases short, with 7 bases between. The germline gives CDR1 MGHDK, CDR2 SYGVNS.

This chain joins TRBV10-3 and TRBJ2-1; D not resolved. V dropped 4 bases and J dropped 4 bases, with 8 bases sitting between them. The CDR3 runs to 13 residues. CDR1 and CDR2 (germline): ENHRY, SYGVKD. The DNA of the CDR3 is TGTGCCATCAGTGGATCTAGATACAATGAGCAGTTCTTC. This sequence encodes CAISGSRYNEQFF.

This chain joins TRBV4-1 and TRBJ1-4, with 10 bases lining up with TRBD1. V lost 3 bases to trimming and J lost 3 bases; unmatched junction nucleotides: 4. The CDR3 has 16 amino acids. The germline CDR1 and CDR2 sequences are MGHRA and YSYEKL. In nucleotides, the CDR3 is TGCGCCAGCAGCCATGATGGACAGGGGGCTAATGAAAAACTGTTTTTT. Its protein is CASSHDGQGANEKLFF.

The rearrangement joins TRBV10-3 to TRBJ1-2; 10 nucleotides match TRBD1. Trimming cost V 4 bases and J 5 bases; bases outside gene matches: 4. Germline V gene sequence: CDR1 ENHRY, CDR2 SYGVKD. This CDR3 has 14 residues. CDR3 sequence: CAISAGTGVYGYTF. The CDR3 DNA reads as TGTGCCATCAGTGCCGGGACAGGGGTATATGGCTACACCTTC.

The chain links TRBV6-2 or TRBV6-3 to TRBJ1-6; D remains ambiguous. The CDR3 sequence is 13 residues long. Trimming stripped 2 bases from V and 4 bases from J, with 3 bases between. In germline, CDR1 is MNHEY, CDR2 SVGEGT. The CDR3 sequence is CASSYEYNSPLHF. The CDR3 DNA reads as TGTGCCAGCAGTTACGAGTATAATTCACCCCTCCACTTT.

This chain joins TRBV7-2 and TRBJ2-5; weak D call: TRBD2 (6 bases). Between the trimmed V and J ends, which lost 5 bases and 5 bases, there was a span of 15 bases. The CDR3 covers 14 residues. The germline CDR1 and CDR2 sequences are SGHTA and FQGNSA. Written as DNA, the CDR3 is TGTGCCAGCAGCACCGGGAGCCTCTGGGAGACCCAGTACTTC. Its protein product is CASSTGSLWETQYF.

The rearrangement uses TRBV4-1 and TRBJ1-5; 9 bases agree with TRBD1. Germline V gene sequence: CDR1 MGHRA, CDR2 YSYEKL. The CDR3 sequence is 14 residues long. V lost 5 bases and J lost 7; bases outside the gene matches: 6. This CDR3 reads CASSGTGLTQPQHF. The CDR3 DNA sequence: TGCGCCAGCAGCGGGACAGGGCTTACGCAGCCCCAGCATTTT.

V gene TRBV6-5 combines with J gene TRBJ2-1; D might be TRBD1 (6 bases). The CDR3 covers 15 residues. Looked up from germline, CDR1 is MNHEY and CDR2 is SVGAGI. Trimming left V 2 bases short and J 9 bases short, with 17 bases between. In nucleotides, the CDR3 is TGTGCCAGCAGTTACCGGACAGACCTAAGCGGTGAGCAGTTCTTC. Protein sequence: CASSYRTDLSGEQFF.

The V gene is TRBV4-1, the J gene TRBJ1-6; D gene ambiguous. The V end was cut by 3 bases, the J end by 5 bases, with 17 bases between. The germline gives CDR1 MGHRA, CDR2 YSYEKL. The CDR3 consists of 17 residues. CDR3: CASSQSAGLRNNSPLHF. CDR3 coding DNA: TGCGCCAGCAGCCAGTCAGCGGGCCTTAGAAATAATTCACCCCTCCACTTT.

The rearrangement uses TRBV27 and TRBJ1-4, with 8 bases lining up with TRBD1. The trim removed 3 bases at V and 1 base at J, leaving 7 bases unmatched. The CDR3 loop spans 17 amino acids. The germline CDR1 and CDR2 sequences are MNHEY and SMNVEV (reference sequence). The CDR3 DNA reads as TGTGCCAGCAGTTTCCGGAAACAGGGGGTAACTAATGAAAAACTGTTTTTT. Protein product: CASSFRKQGVTNEKLFF.

The V call is TRBV7-2, the J call TRBJ2-4; 9 bases map to TRBD1. The CDR3 extends over 14 amino acids. The germline V gene has CDR1 SGHTA and CDR2 FQGNSA. With 4 bases clipped from V and 8 bases from J, the junction kept 6 bases outside the gene matches. The CDR3 protein is CASSSTGGSDIQYF. CDR3 bases: TGTGCCAGCAGCTCTACAGGGGGCTCAGACATTCAGTACTTC.

The chain joins TRBV19 to TRBJ1-5; 8 bases agree with TRBD1. The CDR3 is 16 amino acids. Germline values: CDR1 LNHDA, CDR2 SQIVND (reference sequence). Germline trimming cut 3 bases from V and 7 bases from J; bases unmatched to any gene: 11. In DNA, the CDR3 is TGTGCCAGTAGTATCCTTTCGGGACAGGTCATCCAGCCCCAGCATTTT. Its protein product is CASSILSGQVIQPQHF.